This T cell receptor (beta chain) comes out of a study of identical twins. This CDR3 has 13 amino acids. V was cut by 5 bases and J by 8 bases, with 13 bases left in between. Per germline, CDR1 SEHNR and CDR2 FQNEAQ (reference sequence). One entry per CDR3 protein results from TCRdb running MiXCR on the 5' RACE reads. This table holds hundreds of thousands of distinct CDR3 sequences, 21% found once. The same data also contributed to another study, on T cells expressing NK-cell markers.

Specimen: PBMCs. The receptor was isolated from a woman aged 18-29 years in good health. The chain has TRBV7-9 and TRBJ2-1, with D perhaps matching TRBD2 (6 bases). The CDR3 loop reads CASSQTREDEQFF. The CDR3 nucleotides are TGTGCCAGCAGCCAGACTAGGGAAGATGAGCAGTTCTTC.